The rows below give T cell receptor beta chains drawn from one sample of a study of monozygotic twins with inflammatory bowel disease. One entry per CDR3 protein, without DNA, is what TCRdb gives after re-calling the 5' RACE reads. The sample holds under 200,000 distinct CDR3 sequences. The specimen sequenced was blood. Receptor source: a human donor with ulcerative colitis or Crohn's disease, or a healthy co-twin of an affected twin (not recorded which). Both conserved end residues are part of each CDR3.

J gene | V gene | CDR3 protein
TRBJ2-7 | TRBV28 | CASSLWAGGKNEQYF
TRBJ1-3 | TRBV6-1 | CASTPGGVTGNTIYF
TRBJ1-1 | TRBV5-1 | CASSTGQGLSEAFF
TRBJ2-1 | TRBV20-1 | CSARELAGGEVGEQFF
TRBJ2-7 | TRBV12-3/TRBV12-4 | CASRLRGSSEQYF
TRBJ1-1 | TRBV5-4 | CASSLGRAGTAEAFF
TRBJ1-5 | TRBV28 | CASGFGGVGSNQPQHF
TRBJ2-2 | TRBV5-1 | CASSLAHVRTELFF
TRBJ1-1 | TRBV3-1 | CASSQELGANTEAFF
TRBJ2-5 | TRBV7-8 | CASSLSISRDRRWSTQYF